This is a list of T cell receptor beta chains from one sample in a study of blood T cell repertoires in COVID-19. Profiled with immunoSEQ multiplex PCR; TCRdb holds only in-frame clones, not every one. This sample has 300,000 to 350,000 clones, with approximately 88% found just once. The sequenced material came from peripheral blood. The origin of the receptors is a woman aged 30 to 39 with COVID-19, enrolled during active disease. Both conserved end residues are part of each CDR3. D genes are given only for firm matches. Clone size is given for some rows only: seen once, a few or many times, or a class if the clone is expanded.

D gene	J gene	V gene	clone size	CDR3 DNA	CDR3 protein
NA	TRBJ1-3	TRBV5-1	NA	TGCGCCAGCAGCGCAGGGGACCTTTCTGGAAACACCATATATTTT	CASSAGDLSGNTIYF
TRBD2	TRBJ2-1	TRBV19	NA	TGTGCCAGTAGTATAGGTAGCGGGGCTGAGCAGTTCTTC	CASSIGSGAEQFF
TRBD1	TRBJ1-3	TRBV19	once	TGTGCCAGTAGCCTACAGGGGTCGGGGAACACCATATATTTT	CASSLQGSGNTIYF
NA	TRBJ1-2	TRBV7-8	NA	TGTGCCAGCAGCTTACCGGGTCCTAACTATGGCTACACCTTC	CASSLPGPNYGYTF
NA	TRBJ1-1	TRBV5-1	NA	TGCGCCAGCAGCCTATCTCAAGGGGCAACTGAAGCTTTCTTT	CASSLSQGATEAFF
NA	TRBJ1-6	TRBV15	NA	TGTGCCACCATCCCCTCGGGGGGGGAGACACCCCTCCACTTT	CATIPSGGETPLHF
NA	TRBJ1-2	TRBV2	once	TGTGCCAGCAACAATAAGGGAGCTAACTATGGCTACACCTTC	CASNNKGANYGYTF
NA	TRBJ1-2	TRBV29-1	NA	TGCAGCGTTGGGGGAGGGAGCGGCTATGGCTACACCTTC	CSVGGGSGYGYTF
NA	TRBJ2-3	TRBV3-1/TRBV3-2	NA	TGTGCCAGCAGCCAGAGCTCCGGTACGCAGTATTTT	CASSQSSGTQYF
NA	TRBJ1-2	TRBV7-8	once	TGTGCCAGCAGCTCTCGTGGCAGAAACTATGGCTACACCTTC	CASSSRGRNYGYTF
NA	TRBJ2-7	TRBV5-1	NA	TGCGCCAGCAGCTTGGAAATGGGAAGGGGCTCCTACGAGCAGTACTTC	CASSLEMGRGSYEQYF
TRBD2	TRBJ2-3	TRBV7-2	few	TGTGCCAGCAGCCTGAGACTAGCGGGGACCACAGATACGCAGTATTTT	CASSLRLAGTTDTQYF
TRBD1	TRBJ1-2	TRBV3-1/TRBV3-2	once	TGTGCCAGCAGGAGCAACAGGGGGGCTGGTGGCTACACCTTC	CASRSNRGAGGYTF
NA	TRBJ2-3	TRBV9	NA	TGTGCCAGCAGCGTGATAGCTGTCACAGATACGCAGTATTTT	CASSVIAVTDTQYF
NA	TRBJ2-5	TRBV18	NA	TGTGCCAGCTCACCACCCCTAGGAGGGGAGACCCAGTACTTC	CASSPPLGGETQYF
NA	TRBJ2-3	TRBV14	NA	TGTGCCAGCAGCCCTAGCTGGGGGGCAGATACGCAGTATTTT	CASSPSWGADTQYF
TRBD1	TRBJ1-2	TRBV2	NA	TGTGCCAGCAGTACCCTCGGGACAGGGCGAGGCTACACCTTC	CASSTLGTGRGYTF
NA	TRBJ1-3	TRBV11-2	NA	TGTGCCAGCAGCCCCCGCGGGGGCCGTGGAAACACCATATATTTT	CASSPRGGRGNTIYF
NA	TRBJ2-3	TRBV5-4	NA	TGTGCCAGCAGCTCTCCGGGATACTCTAGCACAGATACGCAGTATTTT	CASSSPGYSSTDTQYF
NA	TRBJ1-1	TRBV19	once	TGTGCCAGTAGTATGTCGGTAAGGAACACTGAAGCTTTCTTT	CASSMSVRNTEAFF
TRBD2	TRBJ2-5	TRBV7-7	NA	TGTGCCAGCAGCTTAGCAATAGCGGGGGGCCAAGAGACCCAGTACTTC	CASSLAIAGGQETQYF
TRBD1	TRBJ2-2	TRBV4-2	NA	TGTGCCAGCAGCCTCCGGACAGGGGGAAGCACCGGGGAGCTGTTTTTT	CASSLRTGGSTGELFF
NA	TRBJ1-6	TRBV4-3	few	TGCGCCAGCAGCCGAGAGCAGTCGGGGAATTCACCCCTCCACTTT	CASSREQSGNSPLHF
NA	TRBJ1-4	TRBV6-1	NA	TGTGCCAGCAGTGAAGGAGGCGGGCCCGCAACTAATGAAAAACTGTTTTTT	CASSEGGGPATNEKLFF
NA	TRBJ1-2	TRBV20-1	NA	TGCAGTGCTAGAGATCTCTATGGCTACACCTTC	CSARDLYGYTF
NA	TRBJ2-2	TRBV6-5	NA	TGTGCCAATGGGAGGCAGGGGGGCACCGGGGAGCTGTTTTTT	CANGRQGGTGELFF
NA	TRBJ1-2	TRBV3-1/TRBV3-2	NA	TGTGCCAGCAGCCTACCAGGGTATGGCTACACCTTC	CASSLPGYGYTF
NA	TRBJ1-1	TRBV15	NA	TGTGCCACCAGCACCCGGACTGTGAACACTGAAGCTTTCTTT	CATSTRTVNTEAFF
TRBD1	TRBJ1-5	TRBV4-2	NA	TGTGCCAGCAGCCAAGACCGGACAGGACTGCTGGGTATCAATCAGCCCCAGCATTTT	CASSQDRTGLLGINQPQHF
NA	TRBJ2-5	TRBV7-2	NA	TGTGCCAGCAGCTCCTACCAGGGTCGGGAGACCCAGTACTTC	CASSSYQGRETQYF
TRBD2	TRBJ2-5	TRBV5-1	NA	TGCGCCAGCAGCTTGGCAGTTAGCGGGGGACAAGAGACCCAGTACTTC	CASSLAVSGGQETQYF
TRBD1	TRBJ1-5	TRBV10-3	NA	TGTGCCATCAGTGAGGGCAGGGGGAGGAATCAGCCCCAGCATTTT	CAISEGRGRNQPQHF
TRBD1	TRBJ1-5	TRBV6-1	few	TGTGCCAGCAGTGACCGACAGGGGGATGGCAATCAGCCCCAGCATTTT	CASSDRQGDGNQPQHF
TRBD1	TRBJ1-2	TRBV30	NA	TGTGCCTGGAGTAGACAGGGGGGAGGCTACACCTTC	CAWSRQGGGYTF
TRBD1	TRBJ1-4	TRBV6-1	NA	TGTGCCAGCAGTGCTACAGGGGAGGCAACTAATGAAAAACTGTTTTTT	CASSATGEATNEKLFF
NA	TRBJ1-1	TRBV18	NA	TGTGCCAGCTCAGCAGGGGCCATGAACACTGAAGCTTTCTTT	CASSAGAMNTEAFF
NA	TRBJ1-3	TRBV11-2	NA	TGTGCCAGCAGCTTAGTCCGGTCTCCATACACCATATATTTT	CASSLVRSPYTIYF
TRBD1	TRBJ1-2	TRBV24-1	NA	TGTGCCACCAGTGGGGGAAGACAGGGTCCTAACTATGGCTACACCTTC	CATSGGRQGPNYGYTF
NA	TRBJ1-6	TRBV5-1	NA	TGCGCCAGCAGCTTGACAGGGAGGGATTCACCCCTCCACTTT	CASSLTGRDSPLHF
TRBD1	TRBJ1-4	TRBV7-2	once	TGTGCCAGCAGCCAAAGACAGGGTCGTGAAAAACTGTTTTTT	CASSQRQGREKLFF
NA	TRBJ1-1	TRBV18	NA	TGTGCCAGCTCACGGGCAAACAGGGCTGCTGAAGCTTTCTTT	CASSRANRAAEAFF
NA	TRBJ1-2	TRBV6-1	NA	TGTGCCAGCAGTGAAGAACCGATGGACTGGCATGGCTACACCTTC	CASSEEPMDWHGYTF
TRBD1	TRBJ2-7	TRBV3-1/TRBV3-2	NA	TGTGCCAGCAGCCTCCCCGGGACAGGGTCCTACGAGCAGTACTTC	CASSLPGTGSYEQYF
NA	TRBJ2-2	TRBV5-6	NA	TGTGCCAGCAGCCCATCCGGGACCGGGGAGCTGTTTTTT	CASSPSGTGELFF
TRBD1	TRBJ1-3	TRBV7-9	NA	TGTGCCAGCAGCGAGACAGGGACCTCTGGAAACACCATATATTTT	CASSETGTSGNTIYF
TRBD1	TRBJ2-5	TRBV9	NA	TGTGCCAGCAGCGTAGACACAGGGGCCCAAGAGACCCAGTACTTC	CASSVDTGAQETQYF
TRBD1	TRBJ2-7	TRBV11-2	once	TGTGCCAGCAGCTTGCGACAGGGGGTCGACTACGAGCAGTACTTC	CASSLRQGVDYEQYF
TRBD1	TRBJ1-1	TRBV28	NA	TGTGCCAGCAGTGAGACAGGGTGGGGGAACACTGAAGCTTTCTTT	CASSETGWGNTEAFF
TRBD1	TRBJ2-5	TRBV5-1	NA	TGCGCCAGCGCGGGACAGGGTGGAGAGACCCAGTACTTC	CASAGQGGETQYF
TRBD1	TRBJ1-2	TRBV18	NA	TGTGCCAGCTCAGTACAGGGGTCATCTAACTATGGCTACACCTTC	CASSVQGSSNYGYTF
TRBD1	TRBJ1-1	TRBV6-5	NA	TGTGCCAGCAGTTACTCGAGGACAGGGAACACTGAAGCTTTCTTT	CASSYSRTGNTEAFF
NA	TRBJ1-2	TRBV12-3/TRBV12-4	NA	TGTGCCAGCCGGGACAATTCTAACTATGGCTACACCTTC	CASRDNSNYGYTF
NA	TRBJ2-2	TRBV15	NA	TGTGCCACCAGAGCCCCAGGGACCGGGGAGCTGTTTTTT	CATRAPGTGELFF